Listed here are 15 T cell receptor beta chains from one sample, sequenced in a study of cytomegalovirus exposure and HLA in healthy donors. A multiplex PCR was run with 60 Vbeta primers and 13 Jbeta primers. Assay: immunoSEQ multiplex PCR; the TCRdb copy retains only in-frame clones and omits some. The table records under 150,000 clones, around 77% of them present only once. The sequencing input was PBMCs. The source is a woman in her forties or fifties in good health and CMV-seronegative.

This chain joins TRBV19 and TRBJ1-4, with 7 bases lining up with TRBD1. V shed 4 bases, J shed 0 bases, and the junction held 5 bases outside the gene matches. Germline V gene data show CDR1 as LNHDA and CDR2 as SQIVND (reference sequence). The CDR3 has 16 residues. This chain's CDR3 is CASSTRQGATNEKLFF. For the CDR3, the DNA is TGTGCCAGTAGTACCAGACAGGGAGCAACTAATGAAAAACTGTTTTTT.

The chain has TRBV5-1 and TRBJ1-4; 7 nucleotides agree with TRBD1. CDR1 and CDR2 from the germline V gene are SGHRS and YFSETQ. With 2 bases clipped from V and 7 bases from J, the junction kept 8 bases outside the gene matches. The CDR3 has 15 residues. The DNA of the CDR3 is TGCGCCAGCAGCTTAAACAGGGGACTAGGTGAAAAACTGTTTTTT. Translation gives CASSLNRGLGEKLFF.

This chain joins TRBV18 and TRBJ2-2; 10 nucleotides align to TRBD1. V trimming: 6 bases; J trimming: 5 bases; junction bases outside the gene matches: 6. Germline values: CDR1 KGHSH, CDR2 LQKENI. The CDR3 sequence is 15 residues long. The chain's CDR3 is CASSPGQGNTGELFF. The CDR3 nucleotides are TGTGCCAGCTCCCCGGGACAGGGGAATACCGGGGAGCTGTTTTTT.

This clone was counted between two and nine times. The chain links TRBV19 to TRBJ1-5, with 7 positions matching TRBD1. Losses at the gene ends were 5 bases for V and 6 bases for J; bases not matched to a gene: 7. The CDR3 consists of 14 residues. Germline assignment: CDR1 LNHDA and CDR2 SQIVND (reference sequence). The CDR3, as DNA: TGTGCCAGTAGTCGTGACAGGGACGTTCAGCCCCAGCATTTT. Translation gives CASSRDRDVQPQHF.

The table lists this clone with a count of one. The chain couples TRBV9 to TRBJ2-5, with D possibly being TRBD2 (7 bases). Trimming removed 3 bases from V and 5 bases from J, with 20 bases in between. Germline CDR1 SGDLS, CDR2 YYNGEE. The CDR3 is made up of 16 amino acids. The CDR3 loop is CASSAGRRGAGETQYF. DNA for the CDR3: TGTGCCAGCAGCGCCGGTCGACGGGGGGCCGGGGAGACCCAGTACTTC. The complete variable domain, with remaining parts taken from reference TRBV9 and TRBJ2-5, reads DSGVTQTPKHLITATGQRVTLRCSPRSGDLSVYWYQQSLDQGLQFLIQYYNGEERAKGNILERFSAQQFPDLHSELNLSSLELGDSALYFCASSAGRRGAGETQYFGPGTRLLVL.

V and J are TRBV5-1 and TRBJ1-1; possibly TRBD1 for D (6 bases). Germline CDR1 reads SGHRS; CDR2 reads YFSETQ. V lost 4 bases and J lost 3, with 16 bases in between. CDR3 length: 15 residues. CDR3 sequence reads: CASSPIDRPDTEAFF. The CDR3 DNA sequence: TGCGCCAGCAGCCCCATCGACAGGCCGGACACTGAAGCTTTCTTT. Full variable domain (remainder filled in from reference TRBV5-1 and TRBJ1-1): KAGVTQTPRYLIKTRGQQVTLSCSPISGHRSVSWYQQTPGQGLQFLFEYFSETQRNKGNFPGRFSGRQFSNSRSEMNVSTLELGDSALYLCASSPIDRPDTEAFFGQGTRLTVV.

V gene TRBV28 combines with J gene TRBJ2-3; no firm D call. The germline gives CDR1 MDHEN, CDR2 SYDVKM. V lost 3 bases and J lost 10, with 11 bases in between. This CDR3 spans 12 amino acids. This CDR3 reads CASSFTRCAQYF. CDR3 nucleotides: TGTGCCAGCAGTTTTACTCGCTGCGCGCAGTATTTT. The full variable domain, completed using reference TRBV28 and TRBJ2-3, is DVKVTQSSRYLVKRTGEKVFLECVQDMDHENMFWYRQDPGLGLRLIYFSYDVKMKEKGDIPEGYSVSREKKERFSLILESASTNQTSMYLCASSFTRCAQYFGPGTRLTVL.

The V call is TRBV2, the J call TRBJ2-5; 9 bases are a match to TRBD2. Looked up from germline, CDR1 is SNHLY and CDR2 is FYNNEI. CDR3 length: 14 residues. With 8 bases clipped from V and 5 bases from J, the junction kept 9 bases outside the gene matches. The CDR3 sequence: CASLAGAPAETQYF. The CDR3 nucleotides are TGTGCCAGCTTAGCGGGGGCCCCCGCGGAGACCCAGTACTTC. Supplemented by reference TRBV2 and TRBJ2-5, the full variable domain reads EPEVTQTPSHQVTQMGQEVILRCVPISNHLYFYWYRQILGQKVEFLVSFYNNEISEKSEIFDDQFSVERPDGSNFTLKIRSTKLEDSAMYFCASLAGAPAETQYFGPGTRLLVL.

This clone occurred once. The V and J genes are TRBV15 and TRBJ2-2, with a possible D match to TRBD1 (5 bases). The V gene's germline CDR1 is LNHNV and CDR2 YYDKDF (reference sequence). The CDR3 extends over 17 amino acids. Trimming pared 0 bases from V and 2 bases from J, leaving 13 bases between. CDR3 sequence reads: CATSRDPTVGNTGELFF. In DNA, the CDR3 is TGTGCCACCAGCAGAGATCCGACAGTTGGAAACACCGGGGAGCTGTTTTTT.

This chain uses TRBV28 with TRBJ2-5; 7 nucleotides match TRBD1. The CDR3 covers 16 residues. V shed 2 bases and J 5 bases; nucleotides not matched to a gene: 11. CDR1 and CDR2 (germline): MDHEN, SYDVKM. The CDR3 reads CASSLGQQGTPETQYF. CDR3 bases: TGTGCCAGCAGTTTAGGGCAACAGGGGACCCCGGAGACCCAGTACTTC.

The V gene is TRBV6-5, the J gene TRBJ2-1; TRBD2 is a possible D gene (5 bases). Trimming removed 7 bases from V and 0 bases from J, with 13 bases in between. Germline V gives CDR1 MNHEY, CDR2 SVGAGI. This CDR3 has 15 residues. The CDR3 DNA sequence: TGTGCCAGCACGTCCCGGGGTAGCTCCTACAATGAGCAGTTCTTC. It is translated as CASTSRGSSYNEQFF.

This clone showed up just a few times. The CDR3 here is CASSGGLSTDTQYF. The CDR3, as DNA: TGTGCCAGCTCCGGGGGGCTTAGCACAGATACGCAGTATTTT. This sequence joins TRBV25-1 and TRBJ2-3; D possibly corresponds to TRBD2 (7 bases). V was pared by 8 bases and J by 0 bases, with 12 bases between. CDR1 and CDR2 (germline): MGHDK, SYGVNS. This CDR3 spans 14 amino acids.

Here the CDR3 reads CASSSRGDSYEQYF. The CDR3 DNA sequence: TGTGCCAGCAGCTCGCGGGGGGACTCCTACGAGCAGTACTTC. The chain uses TRBV7-9 and TRBJ2-7; TRBD2 matches at 8 bases. Per germline, CDR1 SEHNR and CDR2 FQNEAQ (reference sequence). There are 14 residues in the CDR3. With V trimmed by 4 bases and J by 0 bases, 2 bases remained unmatched.

This clone occurred once. This CDR3 is CASSLTGGSSAFF. The CDR3 nucleotides are TGCGCCAGCAGCTTGACAGGGGGAAGTTCGGCTTTCTTT. The V gene is TRBV5-1, the J gene TRBJ1-1, with TRBD1 identical over 8 bases. Per the germline V gene, CDR1 is SGHRS and CDR2 is YFSETQ. The J segment lost 11 bases and the V segment lost 1 base, leaving 7 bases of the junction unmatched. CDR3 length equals 13 residues.

The chain is built from TRBV6-6 and TRBJ2-7; a possible D gene is TRBD1 (6 bases). Germline-derived CDR1 and CDR2 are MNHNY and SVGAGI (reference sequence). This CDR3 contains 15 residues. The V and J ends lost 0 bases and 2 bases respectively, with 11 bases between them. The CDR3: CASSYSQDRTYEQYF. For the CDR3, the DNA is TGTGCCAGCAGTTACTCTCAAGACAGGACCTACGAGCAGTACTTC.